The entry below describes one TCR beta chain. The CDR3 totals 16 residues. J was trimmed by 7 bases and V by 4 bases; bases with no gene match: 8. The germline V gene encodes CDR1 SNHLY and CDR2 FYNNEI. PCR was performed using 60 Vbeta and 13 Jbeta primers. Clones were read by immunoSEQ multiplex PCR, and TCRdb kept only the in-frame ones, dropping some. Counted here are 60,000 to 80,000 clones, approximately 82% occurring once; the ten biggest clones make up 3%. The data were obtained in a study of cytomegalovirus exposure and HLA in healthy donors. The TCR comes from a girl between 10 and 17 years old in good health and CMV-seropositive. The sequenced material came from PBMCs. The rearrangement links TRBV2 to TRBJ2-3; 13 bases fit TRBD2. In nucleotides, the CDR3 is TGTGCCAGCAGTGCCTACACTAGCGGGGGGGCACATACGCAGTATTTT. Its protein product is CASSAYTSGGAHTQYF.